Below are 30 T cell receptor beta chains sequenced from a single sample in a study of T cell responses to AZD1222 COVID-19 vaccine. The protocol was immunoSEQ multiplex PCR, while the TCRdb copy is restricted to in-frame clones and leaves out a portion. Among around 110,000 clones listed, 80% to 90% were seen once. Source: peripheral blood, taken on day 0 of MenACWY control vaccination. These receptors all come from an adult in good health.

This clone was picked up a small number of times. The chain recombines TRBV24-1 with TRBJ2-1; 12 bases are a match to TRBD2. Germline-derived CDR1 and CDR2 are KGHDR and SFDVKD. The CDR3 is made up of 17 amino acids. V shed 3 bases, J shed 9 bases, and the junction held 11 bases outside the gene matches. The CDR3 sequence is CATSDRTSGGTFGEQFF. The CDR3 DNA reads as TGTGCCACCAGTGATCGAACTAGCGGGGGGACCTTCGGTGAGCAGTTCTTC.

CDR3 in DNA: TGTGCCAGCAGCCCCCTCGGGCTAGCGGGGGGGCGGAAGCAGTTCTTC. It is translated as CASSPLGLAGGRKQFF. The chain uses TRBV7-2 and TRBJ2-1, with 12 bases aligning to TRBD2. This CDR3 has 16 amino acids. Germline CDR1 is SGHTA and CDR2 is FQGNSA. V lost 5 bases, J lost 11 bases, and 13 bases stayed unmatched.

In regard to this clone: Other nucleotide sequences from this sample produce the same CDR3. The chain couples TRBV6-6 to TRBJ1-6; D unclear. CDR3 length: 12 residues. Trimming took 6 bases from V and 3 from J, leaving 3 bases between them. Germline assignment: CDR1 MNHNY and CDR2 SVGAGI (reference sequence). The DNA of the CDR3 is TGTGCCAGCAGCCACTATAATTCACCCCTCCACTTT. Translated: CASSHYNSPLHF.

In this sample, this clone turned up many times. This chain connects TRBV4-1 to TRBJ1-5; 8 positions agree with TRBD1. The V gene end was trimmed by 3 bases and the J gene end by 5 bases; junction bases not matched to a gene: 6. Germline V gene sequence: CDR1 MGHRA, CDR2 YSYEKL. The CDR3 length is 15 residues. The CDR3 DNA sequence: TGCGCCAGCAGCCAGACTCAACAGGGGGATCAGCCCCAGCATTTT. Protein: CASSQTQQGDQPQHF.

The chain joins TRBV12-5 to TRBJ1-2; 7 positions agree with TRBD1. Losses at the gene ends were 5 bases for V and 1 base for J; bases not matched to a gene: 4. Looked up from germline, CDR1 is LGHNT and CDR2 is FRNRAP. The CDR3 loop spans 14 amino acids. The CDR3 spells CASGPQGGNYGYTF. CDR3 coding DNA: TGTGCTAGTGGTCCCCAGGGGGGTAACTATGGCTACACCTTC.

The chain has TRBV7-8 and TRBJ1-1, with D perhaps TRBD1 (5 bases). The germline CDR1 and CDR2 sequences are SGHVS and FQNEAQ. The V end was cut by 1 base, the J end by 5 bases, with 23 bases between. This CDR3 is 18 amino acids long. CDR3 nucleotides: TGTGCCAGCAGCTTAGAAGCTCACAGGAGGCAGGTAGTGACTGAAGCTTTCTTT. It translates to CASSLEAHRRQVVTEAFF.

In its sample, this clone was seen a few times. The chain couples TRBV7-2 to TRBJ2-5; D possibly uses TRBD1 or TRBD2 (5 bases each). The CDR3 runs 15 residues. V was cut by 1 base and J by 1 base, with 10 bases left in between. CDR1 and CDR2 from the germline V gene are SGHTA and FQGNSA. CDR3 sequence (DNA): TGTGCCAGCAGCTTAGTTCGGGGACCCCAAGAGACCCAGTACTTC. It is translated as CASSLVRGPQETQYF. The variable domain in full, completed from reference TRBV7-2 and TRBJ2-5, reads GAGVSQSPSNKVTEKGKDVELRCDPISGHTALYWYRQSLGQGLEFLIYFQGNSAPDKSGLPSDRFSAERTGGSVSTLTIQRTQQEDSAVYLCASSLVRGPQETQYFGPGTRLLVL.

The genes are TRBV7-6 and TRBJ1-1; a possible D gene is TRBD1 (5 bases). Looked up from germline, CDR1 is SGHVS and CDR2 is FNYEAQ. The CDR3 is 16 residues long. Trimming removed 1 base at V and 1 base at J, with 13 bases between. Here the CDR3 DNA reads TGTGCCAGCAGCTTAGGGGCAGGGAAAAAGAACACTGAAGCTTTCTTT. Translating gives CASSLGAGKKNTEAFF.

V gene TRBV5-1 combines with J gene TRBJ2-5, with 11 bases identical to TRBD2. V trimming: 1 base; J trimming: 2 bases; junction bases outside the gene matches: 10. Germline-derived CDR1 and CDR2 are SGHRS and YFSETQ. CDR3 size: 18 residues. CDR3 in DNA: TGCGCCAGCAGCTTGAGGGCTAGCGGGGGGCCCGTACAAGAGACCCAGTACTTC. It codes for CASSLRASGGPVQETQYF.

This sequence joins TRBV18 and TRBJ2-5; D unclear. CDR3 length: 11 residues. The germline V gene has CDR1 KGHSH and CDR2 LQKENI. The V end lost 3 bases, the J end lost 3 bases, and 2 bases lay between the germline ends. CDR3 DNA: TGTGCCAGCTCACCCGAAGAGACCCAGTACTTC. Translated, it gives CASSPEETQYF. Based on the CDR3 plus reference TRBV18 and TRBJ2-5, the full variable domain is NAGVMQNPRHLVRRRGQEARLRCSPMKGHSHVYWYRQLPEEGLKFMVYLQKENIIDESGMPKERFSAEFPKEGPSILRIQQVVRGDSAAYFCASSPEETQYFGPGTRLLVL.

The chain employs TRBV30 and TRBJ2-3; tentative D call: TRBD2 (5 bases). This CDR3 spans 14 amino acids. Germline-derived CDR1 and CDR2 are GTSNPN and SVGIG (reference sequence). V lost 2 bases and J lost 4, with 13 bases in between. CDR3 nucleotides: TGTGCCTGGAGTTCCATCACTAGGGCAGATACGCAGTATTTT. This translates into CAWSSITRADTQYF.

The rearrangement links TRBV2 to TRBJ1-1; D gene ambiguous. Germline values: CDR1 SNHLY, CDR2 FYNNEI. The CDR3 is 13 residues long. Trimming pared 2 bases from V and 1 base from J, leaving 5 bases between. CDR3 protein: CASSESGNTEAFF. The CDR3 DNA is TGTGCCAGCAGTGAATCGGGGAACACTGAAGCTTTCTTT.

The J gene is TRBJ1-1, the V gene TRBV7-8, with D perhaps TRBD1 (6 bases). The CDR3 runs 17 residues. CDR1 and CDR2 from the germline V gene are SGHVS and FQNEAQ. Trimming stripped 5 bases from V and 0 bases from J, with 19 bases between. In DNA, the CDR3 is TGTGCCAGCAGCACCCAGGGGTCCCGACTTTTGAACACTGAAGCTTTCTTT. It translates to CASSTQGSRLLNTEAFF.

The rearrangement joins TRBV11-2 to TRBJ1-1, with 7 bases aligning to TRBD1. The CDR3 covers 15 residues. The V segment lost 4 bases and the J segment 0 bases; nucleotides outside the gene matches: 5. Germline lookup yields CDR1 SGHAT and CDR2 FQNNGV. The CDR3 sequence is CASSSLGGLNTEAFF. CDR3 DNA: TGTGCCAGCAGCTCCTTAGGGGGCTTGAACACTGAAGCTTTCTTT.

The chain couples TRBV6-6 to TRBJ1-2; tentatively, D is TRBD1 (6 bases). Germline V CDR1 and CDR2: MNHNY, SVGAGI (reference sequence). V was shortened by 5 bases and J by 5 bases, with 15 bases between the two germline ends. The CDR3 extends over 14 amino acids. The DNA for the CDR3 is TGTGCCAGCAGTAAAGGGGGGGGCCCATATGGCTACACCTTC. As protein: CASSKGGGPYGYTF.

The chain has TRBV2 and TRBJ1-5; no reliable D call. V was pared by 7 bases and J by 1 base, with 11 bases between. This CDR3 region has 14 residues. In germline, CDR1 is SNHLY, CDR2 FYNNEI. CDR3 protein: CASKAGSSNQPQHF. CDR3 sequence (DNA): TGTGCCAGCAAAGCAGGCTCCAGCAATCAGCCCCAGCATTTT.

The chain uses TRBV11-2 and TRBJ1-6; a possible D gene is TRBD1 (6 bases). Germline values: CDR1 SGHAT, CDR2 FQNNGV. Trimming removed 6 bases from V and 0 bases from J, with 15 bases in between. The CDR3 spans 17 residues. CDR3 nucleotide sequence: TGTGCCAGCAGTCCCCTCCCCAGGGGCTCCTATAATTCACCCCTCCACTTT. This sequence encodes CASSPLPRGSYNSPLHF.

V is TRBV7-3 and J is TRBJ2-1; 11 nucleotides agree with TRBD1. Looked up from germline, CDR1 is SGHTA and CDR2 is FQGTGA. Trimming cost V 5 bases and J 9 bases; bases outside gene matches: 6. This CDR3 has 14 amino acids. The CDR3 sequence is CASSMRDRGSEQFF. The CDR3 region has the DNA TGTGCCAGCAGCATGAGGGACAGGGGGAGTGAGCAGTTCTTC.

The J gene is TRBJ2-5, the V gene TRBV28; 9 bases line up with TRBD2. Looked up from germline, CDR1 is MDHEN and CDR2 is SYDVKM. The ends lost 7 bases at V and 3 bases at J; junction bases unmatched: 12. The CDR3 totals 16 residues. The CDR3 region is CASTPGRASGEETQYF. The DNA of the CDR3 is TGTGCCAGCACCCCAGGCCGGGCTAGCGGGGAAGAGACCCAGTACTTC.

The CDR3 bases are TGTGCCAGTCGAAGCTCTGGAAACACCATATATTTT. This sequence encodes CASRSSGNTIYF. J is TRBJ1-3 and V is TRBV6-6; D not certain. The CDR3 length is 12 residues. Trimming left V 9 bases short and J 0 bases short, with 6 bases between. Per the germline V gene, CDR1 is MNHNY and CDR2 is SVGAGI (reference sequence).

The chain recombines TRBV28 with TRBJ1-2; tentative D call: TRBD1 (5 bases). This CDR3 has 14 residues. The germline CDR1 and CDR2 sequences are MDHEN and SYDVKM. V lost 5 bases and J lost 0, with 10 bases in between. The CDR3 is CASSEGLSNYGYTF. In DNA form, the CDR3 reads TGTGCCAGCAGTGAGGGGCTATCTAACTATGGCTACACCTTC.

V is TRBV7-2 and J is TRBJ1-6; tentatively, D is TRBD1 (6 bases). From germline, CDR1 is SGHTA and CDR2 FQGNSA. This CDR3 region has 18 residues. V shed 4 bases and J shed 4 bases, with 20 bases lying between them. The chain's CDR3 is CASSSSKQGLSYNSPLHF. The CDR3 bases are TGTGCCAGCAGCTCTAGCAAACAGGGTCTTTCATATAATTCACCCCTCCACTTT.

This clone occurred a few times. This chain joins TRBV5-6 and TRBJ2-7, with 8 bases lining up with TRBD2. Losses at the gene ends were 4 bases for V and 4 bases for J; bases not matched to a gene: 10. Germline V gene lookup returns CDR1 SGHDT and CDR2 YYEEEE. This CDR3 region has 15 residues. The CDR3 loop reads CASSPSGGLGYEQYF. The CDR3, as DNA: TGTGCCAGCAGCCCCAGCGGGGGCCTTGGGTACGAGCAGTACTTC.

The V gene is TRBV18, the J gene TRBJ2-6, with D unclear. Germline values: CDR1 KGHSH, CDR2 LQKENI. The V end was cut by 1 base, the J end by 1 base, with 20 bases between. This CDR3 has 20 amino acids. The DNA for the CDR3 is TGTGCCAGCTCACCACGGGCGATCGGTGATATACCTTCTGGGGCCAACGTCCTGACTTTC. Amino acid sequence: CASSPRAIGDIPSGANVLTF.

The J gene is TRBJ2-1, the V gene TRBV28, with D unclear. CDR3 length equals 12 residues. V dropped 3 bases and J dropped 4 bases, with 4 bases sitting between them. In germline, CDR1 is MDHEN, CDR2 SYDVKM. The CDR3 DNA reads as TGTGCCAGCAGTTTGGGGTACAATGAGCAGTTCTTC. It translates to CASSLGYNEQFF.

The CDR3 protein is CASSKVARSTEAFF. The CDR3 bases are TGTGCCAGCAGCAAAGTAGCACGGAGCACTGAAGCTTTCTTT. The chain employs TRBV21-1 and TRBJ1-1. TRBV21-1 is flagged as a pseudogene. The CDR3 is 14 residues long.

This chain connects TRBV6-2 or TRBV6-3 to TRBJ2-5; 16 bases line up with TRBD2. The CDR3 is 17 amino acids. J gave up 5 bases and V 4 bases, and 7 bases lay outside the gene matches. Germline values: CDR1 MNHEY, CDR2 SVGEGT. Written as DNA, the CDR3 is TGTGCCAGCAGTTCGGGACTAGCGGGGGGGCCTCGGGAGACCCAGTACTTC. Amino acids: CASSSGLAGGPRETQYF.

This chain connects TRBV24-1 to TRBJ2-3; a weak D match, TRBD2 (7 bases). This CDR3 comprises 15 residues. The germline V gene has CDR1 KGHDR and CDR2 SFDVKD. The V end was cut by 2 bases, the J end by 2 bases, with 10 bases between. The CDR3 sequence: CATSDSGGYTDTQYF. The DNA of the CDR3 is TGTGCCACCAGTGATTCGGGGGGCTACACAGATACGCAGTATTTT.

In its sample, this clone was seen once. The rearrangement joins TRBV6-5 to TRBJ2-7; TRBD1 might be the D (6 bases). CDR1 MNHEY and CDR2 SVGAGI come from the germline V gene. The CDR3 runs to 13 residues. V was shortened by 2 bases and J by 5 bases, with 10 bases between the two germline ends. The CDR3 nucleotides are TGTGCCAGCAGTTACAGGGCAGGGGACGAGCAGTACTTC. Translating it yields CASSYRAGDEQYF.

This clone has just one count. The chain employs TRBV24-1 and TRBJ1-2; no clear D gene. Trimming took off 4 bases at V and 8 bases at J, with 13 bases between the two ends. The CDR3 spans 13 residues. Germline V CDR1 and CDR2: KGHDR, SFDVKD. The CDR3 bases are TGTGCCACCAGTGACCCCCCCCGATGGGGCTACACCTTC. Encoded protein: CATSDPPRWGYTF.